A selection of T cell receptor beta chains follows, all from one sample in a study of T cell responses to AZD1222 COVID-19 vaccine. The method was immunoSEQ multiplex PCR; TCRdb's version includes in-frame clones alone and lacks a portion of them. The table includes around 180,000 clones, 87% detected once. The specimen was peripheral blood, collected on day 0 of MenACWY control vaccination. All receptors derive from an adult in good health. CDR3s include the opening cysteine and the closing phenylalanine or tryptophan. D genes are given only for firm matches. Clone size is not always given. Where it is, it says once, few, many or a class for expanded clones.

>TRBJ2-1|TRBD1|TRBV9|NA
CASSVDEGGRENEQFF
TGTGCCAGCAGCGTAGATGAAGGGGGCAGGGAGAATGAGCAGTTCTTC
>TRBJ1-2|NA|TRBV19|NA
CASSMYRDYGYTF
TGTGCCAGTAGTATGTACAGGGACTATGGCTACACCTTC
>TRBJ1-1|TRBD1|TRBV6-1|NA
CASSEAGTGATEAFF
TGTGCCAGCAGTGAAGCAGGGACAGGGGCCACTGAAGCTTTCTTT
>TRBJ2-7|NA|TRBV28|NA
CASPPAVGGGDPREQYF
TGTGCCAGCCCACCGGCGGTGGGTGGCGGGGATCCGCGCGAGCAGTACTTC
>TRBJ2-5|TRBD1|TRBV29-1|NA
CSVVGQGNQETQYF
TGCAGCGTTGTGGGACAGGGAAACCAAGAGACCCAGTACTTC
>TRBJ1-6|TRBD1|TRBV7-9|few
CASSFRDSYNSPLHF
TGTGCCAGCAGCTTCCGGGACAGCTATAATTCACCCCTCCACTTT
>TRBJ1-2|NA|TRBV5-4|once
CASSGQEGGYTF
TGTGCCAGCAGCGGTCAGGAGGGGGGCTACACCTTC
>TRBJ2-7|NA|TRBV3-1/TRBV3-2|NA
CASSQQPSYEQYF
TGTGCCAGCAGCCAACAACCAAGCTACGAGCAGTACTTC
>TRBJ1-2|NA|TRBV27|NA
CASSLFGSGERYGYTF
TGTGCCAGCAGTTTATTTGGGTCAGGGGAGCGCTATGGCTACACCTTC
>TRBJ1-4|NA|TRBV28|NA
CASSFGREREKLFF
TGTGCCAGCAGTTTCGGCAGGGAAAGGGAAAAACTGTTTTTT
>TRBJ1-1|TRBD1|TRBV10-3|NA
CAISGQGANMNTEAFF
TGTGCCATCAGTGGACAGGGGGCGAACATGAACACTGAAGCTTTCTTT
>TRBJ2-1|NA|TRBV3-1/TRBV3-2|once
CASSQDNGRERNEQFF
TGTGCCAGCAGCCAAGATAACGGGAGAGAGAGAAATGAGCAGTTCTTC
>TRBJ2-1|TRBD2|TRBV27|NA
CASSLSPRGGGGQYNEQFF
TGTGCCAGCAGTTTATCGCCCAGGGGTGGCGGGGGGCAGTACAATGAGCAGTTCTTC
>TRBJ2-7|TRBD2|TRBV5-4|NA
CASSLLSSGGREQYF
TGTGCCAGCAGCTTACTCTCTAGCGGGGGGAGGGAGCAGTACTTC
>TRBJ1-1|NA|TRBV28|NA
CASSRVSGNTEAFF
TGTGCCAGCAGTAGGGTCTCGGGGAACACTGAAGCTTTCTTT
>TRBJ1-2|TRBD1|TRBV7-8|NA
CASSLALSGGEGRTF
TGTGCCAGCAGCTTAGCGTTGTCAGGGGGCGAAGGGCGCACCTTC
>TRBJ2-6|NA|TRBV7-2|NA
CASAPGRVYSAGANVLTF
TGTGCCAGCGCACCCGGCAGGGTTTATTCGGCTGGGGCCAACGTCCTGACTTTC
>TRBJ1-4|NA|TRBV11-2|NA
CASSQQGAYEKLFF
TGTGCCAGCAGCCAACAAGGGGCCTATGAAAAACTGTTTTTT
>TRBJ1-5|NA|TRBV5-1|NA
CASSLLPGQHNQPQHF
TGCGCCAGCAGCCTCCTCCCAGGGCAACACAATCAGCCCCAGCATTTT
>TRBJ2-2|TRBD1|TRBV18|once
CASSPRGQGRTGTGELFF
TGTGCCAGCTCACCACGCGGACAGGGCCGAACGGGGACCGGGGAGCTGTTTTTT
>TRBJ1-1|NA|TRBV10-3|NA
CAISVGTNTEAFF
TGTGCCATCAGTGTGGGAACGAACACTGAAGCTTTCTTT
>TRBJ1-3|NA|TRBV2|NA
CASSPRGGESGNTIYF
TGTGCCAGCAGTCCAAGGGGCGGCGAATCTGGAAACACCATATATTTT
>TRBJ2-7|NA|TRBV7-8|NA
CASSARSGVGEQYF
TGTGCCAGCAGCGCCCGGTCAGGGGTGGGGGAGCAGTACTTC
>TRBJ1-2|NA|TRBV19|NA
CASSIERSANYGYTF
TGTGCCAGTAGTATCGAACGTTCAGCTAACTATGGCTACACCTTC
>TRBJ1-1|NA|TRBV7-6|NA
CASSLSRGTEAFF
TGTGCCAGCAGCTTATCTCGGGGAACTGAAGCTTTCTTT
>TRBJ2-3|NA|TRBV6-6|NA
CASSYSAGVTDTQYF
TGTGCCAGCAGTTACTCGGCAGGGGTAACAGATACGCAGTATTTT
>TRBJ2-5|TRBD2|TRBV6-5|NA
CASSLGGEETQYF
TGTGCCAGCAGTTTGGGGGGGGAAGAGACCCAGTACTTC
>TRBJ1-1|NA|TRBV29-1|few
CSVEVGGGTFF
NA
>TRBJ1-1|NA|TRBV6-5|NA
CASSYSQALNTEAFF
TGTGCCAGCAGTTACTCCCAGGCATTAAACACTGAAGCTTTCTTT
>TRBJ2-5|TRBD2|TRBV19|NA
CASRIHTSGRAAETQYF
TGTGCCAGTAGGATCCACACTAGCGGGAGGGCCGCAGAGACCCAGTACTTC
>TRBJ1-1|TRBD1|TRBV19|NA
CASRNGQGSTEAFF
TGTGCCAGTAGGAATGGACAGGGAAGCACTGAAGCTTTCTTT
>TRBJ2-7|NA|TRBV6-5|once
CASSFSGASGYEQYF
TGTGCCAGCAGTTTCTCAGGAGCGAGTGGGTACGAGCAGTACTTC
>TRBJ2-3|TRBD2|TRBV5-1|NA
CASSLEASGGADTQYF
TGCGCCAGCAGCTTGGAGGCTAGCGGGGGGGCAGATACGCAGTATTTT
>TRBJ1-1|NA|TRBV12-3/TRBV12-4|once
CASSPSWGTEAFF
TGTGCCAGCAGTCCTTCATGGGGCACTGAAGCTTTCTTT
>TRBJ1-4|NA|TRBV5-4|NA
CASSSKTVADEKLFF
TGTGCCAGCAGCTCAAAGACCGTTGCGGATGAAAAACTGTTTTTT
>TRBJ1-4|NA|TRBV7-8|NA
CASSRSEEKLFF
TGTGCCAGCAGTAGGTCGGAAGAAAAACTGTTTTTT
>TRBJ2-3|TRBD1|TRBV27|NA
CASSIQGAKDTQYF
TGTGCCAGCAGTATACAGGGGGCCAAAGATACGCAGTATTTT
>TRBJ1-1|NA|TRBV5-6|NA
CASSRRPRTEAFF
TGTGCCAGCAGCCGAAGGCCGCGTACTGAAGCTTTCTTT
>TRBJ1-1|TRBD1|TRBV5-1|NA
CASSSQGVVNTEAFF
TGCGCCAGCAGCTCGCAGGGGGTTGTGAACACTGAAGCTTTCTTT
>TRBJ2-2|NA|TRBV7-9|NA
CASSLRASNLNTGELFF
TGTGCCAGCAGCCTCCGGGCCTCCAATCTTAACACCGGGGAGCTGTTTTTT
>TRBJ2-2|NA|TRBV3-1/TRBV3-2|NA
CASSLKGTGELFF
TGTGCCAGCAGCCTTAAGGGCACCGGGGAGCTGTTTTTT
>TRBJ2-7|TRBD2|TRBV6-5|NA
CASSYSLAGGYEQYF
TGTGCCAGCAGTTACTCGCTAGCGGGAGGCTACGAGCAGTACTTC
>TRBJ2-7|TRBD2|TRBV11-2|NA
CASSLPPGTRSYEQYF
TGTGCCAGCAGCTTACCCCCCGGGACTAGGAGCTACGAGCAGTACTTC